Each of the 2 T cell receptor beta chains below was sequenced from the same sample in a study of Graves' ophthalmopathy and Graves' hyperthyroidism. RNA transcripts yielded amplified TCR beta CDR3 regions. Second-round multiplex PCR came after a first-round RT-PCR that employed HTBI primers. A single record per CDR3 protein comes from TCRdb applying MiXCR to the multiplex PCR reads. The sample carries around 670,000 distinct CDR3 sequences, 40% recorded once. The source material was peripheral blood. Receptors originate from an adult man with Graves' ophthalmopathy.

The count of this clonotype is one. This rearrangement joins TRBV10-3 to TRBJ2-2; either TRBD1 or TRBD2 may supply D (5 bases each). V lost 4 bases and J 11 bases, leaving 20 bases between the germline ends. Germline V CDR1 and CDR2: ENHRY, SYGVKD. CDR3 size: 15 residues. The CDR3 bases are TGTGCCATCAGTGGAGAGGGGCTAACTCTCGGCGAGCTGTTTTTT. It translates to CAISGEGLTLGELFF.

This clonotype was seen at least ten times. The rearrangement links TRBV10-3 to TRBJ2-5, with 9 positions matching TRBD1. J lost 4 bases, V lost 10 bases, and 10 bases had no gene match. The CDR3 spans 14 residues. CDR1 is ENHRY, CDR2 SYGVKD, per germline. This CDR3 is CATRDREQGETQYF. The CDR3 coding sequence is TGTGCCACAAGGGACAGGGAACAGGGAGAGACCCAGTACTTC.